This T cell receptor (beta chain) appears in the sequencing data of a study of blood T cell repertoires in COVID-19. Across the study: COVID-19 samples, acute and convalescent, were from the United States, Italy and Spain. PBMCs, B-cell-depleted T cells, or T cells were the source of the cDNA or gDNA that made up the material.

Trimming pared 2 bases from V and 7 bases from J, leaving 14 bases between. Germline V gives CDR1 KGHSH, CDR2 LQKENI. This CDR3 contains 14 residues. The Seattle site enrolled patients during active infection and followed them longitudinally. Per the study methods: Quantification of nucleated cells was approximated via reference gene primer amplification. Sequencing used immunoSEQ multiplex PCR; TCRdb keeps in-frame clones, though not all of them. V, J and clone size are those of that table, while D and trimming were read from the DNA. The sample has about 160,000 clones; roughly 90% are singletons. This sequence was found in a man in his thirties or forties with COVID-19, enrolled during active disease. Sequencing input: peripheral blood. J is TRBJ1-1 and V is TRBV18, with D possibly matching TRBD1 (6 bases). Here the CDR3 DNA reads TGTGCCAGCTCACCAACAGGGACTAGGGGTGAAGCTTTCTTT. Translating gives CASSPTGTRGEAFF.